What follows are 29 T cell receptor beta chains derived from one specimen sequenced in a study of blood T cell repertoires in COVID-19. Some clones are missing from TCRdb's copy, which holds only in-frame ones; the method was immunoSEQ multiplex PCR. The table has fewer than 400,000 clones, around 86% seen once; the top ten hold 2.5% to 3.5%. Sequenced: peripheral blood. The receptors were gathered from a human donor in a cohort sampled during active COVID-19.

The chain joins TRBV4-2 to TRBJ1-1; 11 bases are a match to TRBD1. The CDR3 is 18 amino acids. Trimming took 0 bases from V and 5 from J; bases not matched to a gene: 11. Germline-derived CDR1 and CDR2 are LGHNA and YNFKEQ. The CDR3 here is CASSQDSGTGGGRTEAFF. The CDR3 DNA sequence: TGTGCCAGCAGCCAAGATTCCGGGACAGGGGGAGGTAGGACTGAAGCTTTCTTT.

The V call is TRBV6-1, the J call TRBJ1-1; TRBD1 aligns across 8 bases. V lost 3 bases to trimming and J lost 1 base; unmatched junction nucleotides: 4. Germline CDR1 reads MNHNS; CDR2 reads SASEGT. The CDR3 is made up of 15 amino acids. Here the CDR3 reads CASSEQDRANTEAFF. CDR3 nucleotide sequence: TGTGCCAGCAGTGAGCAGGACAGGGCGAACACTGAAGCTTTCTTT.

The V call is TRBV10-3, the J call TRBJ2-1, with D possibly TRBD1 on 5 matching bases. V lost 2 bases and J lost 8, with 7 bases in between. This CDR3 spans 12 amino acids. Germline assignment: CDR1 ENHRY and CDR2 SYGVKD. The CDR3 reads CAISEKGYEQFF. The CDR3 DNA follows: TGTGCCATCAGTGAGAAGGGGTATGAGCAGTTCTTC.

The chain links TRBV28 to TRBJ2-1, with TRBD2 matching 7 bases. This CDR3 has 14 residues. The V gene end was trimmed by 3 bases and the J gene end by 7 bases; junction bases not matched to a gene: 6. Germline V gene lookup returns CDR1 MDHEN and CDR2 SYDVKM. CDR3 region: CASSLIRGGNEQFF. CDR3 nucleotides: TGTGCCAGCAGTTTGATCCGGGGAGGGAATGAGCAGTTCTTC.

The genes are TRBV15 and TRBJ2-1, with D possibly TRBD2 on 5 matching bases. The CDR3 spans 17 residues. In germline, CDR1 is LNHNV, CDR2 YYDKDF (reference sequence). V shed 3 bases and J shed 7 bases, with 22 bases lying between them. CDR3 sequence: CATSRETAGGRANEQFF. CDR3 coding DNA: TGTGCCACCAGCAGGGAAACGGCAGGAGGCCGAGCTAATGAGCAGTTCTTC.

The chain combines TRBV7-3 with TRBJ2-1; 8 bases align to TRBD2. This CDR3 has 16 residues. V lost 2 bases to trimming and J lost 1 base; unmatched junction nucleotides: 4. Germline values: CDR1 SGHTA, CDR2 FQGTGA. The CDR3 DNA sequence: TGTGCCAGCAGCTTAGGTACGGGAGGGTCCTACAATGAGCAGTTCTTC. Translating gives CASSLGTGGSYNEQFF.

CDR3 sequence: CASSLSTGELFF. CDR3 DNA sequence: TGTGCCAGCAGCCTGTCCACCGGGGAGCTGTTTTTT. The rearrangement links TRBV7-3 to TRBJ2-2; D is unclear. The CDR3 loop spans 12 amino acids. Germline V gives CDR1 SGHTA, CDR2 FQGTGA. V gave up 5 bases and J gave up 4 bases, with 5 bases separating them.

This rearrangement joins TRBV4-1 to TRBJ1-2; a weak D match, TRBD1 (5 bases). Trimming removed 1 base from V and 3 bases from J, with 15 bases in between. CDR3 length: 16 residues. Germline V CDR1 and CDR2: MGHRA, YSYEKL. CDR3 sequence: CASSQGAIGGDYGYTF. The CDR3 coding sequence is TGCGCCAGCAGCCAAGGTGCGATCGGGGGGGACTATGGCTACACCTTC.

This clone was seen once. The CDR3 region is CASSLKGARGEQYF. In nucleotides, the CDR3 is TGCGCCAGCAGCTTGAAGGGAGCTCGAGGCGAGCAGTACTTC. The V gene is TRBV5-1, the J gene TRBJ2-7; D might be TRBD2 (5 bases). The CDR3 has 14 residues. V was trimmed by 1 base and J by 6 bases, leaving 14 bases between them. In germline, CDR1 is SGHRS, CDR2 YFSETQ.

This clone has only a few counts. V and J are TRBV6-5 and TRBJ2-7; a possible D gene is TRBD2 (6 bases). The germline gives CDR1 MNHEY, CDR2 SVGAGI. V lost 0 bases and J lost 4, with 13 bases in between. The CDR3 contains 15 residues. CDR3 nucleotides: TGTGCCAGCAGTTACTCGGAATCAGGAGGGTACGAGCAGTACTTC. It encodes CASSYSESGGYEQYF.

The gene calls are TRBV7-9 and TRBJ2-1; 8 positions match TRBD2. This CDR3 spans 15 amino acids. The ends lost 5 bases at V and 4 bases at J; junction bases unmatched: 7. Looked up from germline, CDR1 is SEHNR and CDR2 is FQNEAQ (reference sequence). The CDR3 region has the DNA TGTGCCAGCAGCCCCAAAGCGGGAGCATACAATGAGCAGTTCTTC. It yields the protein CASSPKAGAYNEQFF.

CDR3 loop: CASRLHGGLASDTQYF. The CDR3 nucleotides are TGCGCCAGCAGACTCCATGGGGGACTAGCGTCAGATACGCAGTATTTT. The rearrangement joins TRBV4-1 to TRBJ2-3, with 10 nucleotides matching TRBD2. Per germline, CDR1 MGHRA and CDR2 YSYEKL. With 6 bases clipped from V and 4 bases from J, the junction kept 10 bases outside the gene matches. The CDR3 totals 16 residues.

This rearrangement joins TRBV7-9 to TRBJ1-3, with TRBD1 matching over 8 bases. This CDR3 region has 15 residues. J was trimmed by 0 bases and V by 5 bases; bases with no gene match: 3. Germline CDR1 is SEHNR and CDR2 is FQNEAQ (reference sequence). In DNA form, the CDR3 reads TGTGCCAGCAGCAACGACAGGGGCTCTGGAAACACCATATATTTT. This gives the protein CASSNDRGSGNTIYF. The full variable domain, rest sourced from reference TRBV7-9 and TRBJ1-3, is DTGVSQNPRHKITKRGQNVTFRCDPISEHNRLYWYRQTLGQGPEFLTYFQNEAQLEKSRLLSDRFSAERPKGSFSTLEIQRTEQGDSAMYLCASSNDRGSGNTIYFGEGSWLTVV.

The chain has TRBV18 and TRBJ2-5, with a weak D call TRBD2 (5 bases). The CDR3 runs to 13 residues. Germline V gene sequence: CDR1 KGHSH, CDR2 LQKENI. Trimming shortened V by 5 bases and J by 3 bases, and 10 bases separated the two germline ends. CDR3: CASSYDGKETQYF. DNA for the CDR3: TGTGCCAGCTCATACGACGGGAAAGAGACCCAGTACTTC.

V is TRBV11-2 and J is TRBJ2-3; TRBD2 matches 10 bases. Germline V gene data show CDR1 as SGHAT and CDR2 as FQNNGV. Germline trimming cut 2 bases from V and 3 bases from J; bases unmatched to any gene: 5. This CDR3 contains 16 residues. CDR3 sequence (DNA): TGTGCCAGCAGCTTACTAGCGGGGGTCTGGACAGATACGCAGTATTTT. It codes for CASSLLAGVWTDTQYF.

This chain connects TRBV27 to TRBJ2-2, with TRBD1 matching 7 bases. V gave up 8 bases and J gave up 1 base; unmatched junction bases: 7. Per the germline V gene, CDR1 is MNHEY and CDR2 is SMNVEV (reference sequence). CDR3 size: 15 residues. DNA of the CDR3: TGTGCCAGCCGACGGACAGGAGTGAACACCGGGGAGCTGTTTTTT. It translates to CASRRTGVNTGELFF.

The rearrangement uses TRBV5-1 and TRBJ2-3; D gene ambiguous. Trimming cost V 0 bases and J 4 bases, with 9 bases left between them. This CDR3 has 14 residues. Germline CDR1 is SGHRS and CDR2 is YFSETQ. The CDR3 loop is CASSLDARPDTQYF. Here the CDR3 DNA reads TGCGCCAGCAGCTTGGATGCTAGGCCAGATACGCAGTATTTT.

This clone came up a few times. The chain carries TRBV19 and TRBJ2-3, with 9 bases lining up with TRBD2. Germline CDR1 and CDR2: LNHDA and SQIVND (reference sequence). Trimming at V came to 3 bases and at J to 3 bases, leaving 7 bases not matched to a gene. This CDR3 spans 16 amino acids. The CDR3 loop is CASSMGGREETDTQYF. Written as DNA, the CDR3 is TGTGCCAGTAGTATGGGCGGGAGGGAAGAAACAGATACGCAGTATTTT. Using reference TRBV19 and TRBJ2-3 for the parts outside the CDR3, the full variable domain is DGGITQSPKYLFRKEGQNVTLSCEQNLNHDAMYWYRQDPGQGLRLIYYSQIVNDFQKGDIAEGYSVSREKKESFPLTVTSAQKNPTAFYLCASSMGGREETDTQYFGPGTRLTVL.

The chain's CDR3 is CASSQDISGTGIRGYTF. The CDR3, as DNA: TGTGCCAGCAGCCAAGATATTTCTGGGACAGGAATTCGGGGCTACACCTTC. This chain uses TRBV4-2 with TRBJ1-2; 8 bases map to TRBD1. The CDR3 runs 17 residues. J was trimmed by 8 bases and V by 0 bases; bases with no gene match: 14. Germline CDR1 LGHNA, CDR2 YNFKEQ.

The chain uses TRBV5-4 and TRBJ1-2, with D possibly being TRBD1 (5 bases). Looked up from germline, CDR1 is SGHNT and CDR2 is YYREEE (reference sequence). The CDR3 sequence is 15 residues long. V dropped 4 bases and J dropped 1 base, with 14 bases sitting between them. Written as DNA, the CDR3 is TGTGCCAGCAGCCTACCCCAAGGGGATAACTATGGCTACACCTTC. Translated: CASSLPQGDNYGYTF. The complete variable domain, with remaining parts taken from reference TRBV5-4 and TRBJ1-2, reads ETGVTQSPTHLIKTRGQQVTLRCSSQSGHNTVSWYQQALGQGPQFIFQYYREEENGRGNFPPRFSGLQFPNYSSELNVNALELDDSALYLCASSLPQGDNYGYTFGSGTRLTVV.

This chain links TRBV3-1 (or the pseudogene TRBV3-2) with TRBJ2-5; 8 bases are a match to TRBD2. The CDR3 loop spans 15 amino acids. Per the germline V gene, CDR1 is LGHDT and CDR2 is YNNKEL (reference sequence). The V segment lost 4 bases and the J segment 3 bases; nucleotides outside the gene matches: 7. The CDR3 sequence is CASSLGGTREETQYF. The CDR3 region has the DNA TGTGCCAGCAGCCTCGGGGGGACTAGAGAAGAGACCCAGTACTTC.

The chain combines TRBV24-1 with TRBJ2-2, with D tentatively TRBD2 (5 bases). CDR1 is KGHDR, CDR2 SFDVKD, per germline. CDR3 size: 14 residues. Trimming shortened V by 4 bases and J by 4 bases, and 9 bases separated the two germline ends. CDR3 bases: TGTGCCACCAGTGACACTAGGAGCACCGGGGAGCTGTTTTTT. Residues: CATSDTRSTGELFF.

This chain connects TRBV6-5 to TRBJ2-7, with D perhaps matching TRBD1 (6 bases). The CDR3 contains 14 residues. V was clipped by 3 bases and J by 3 bases, with 12 bases between them. Germline-derived CDR1 and CDR2 are MNHEY and SVGAGI. The CDR3 nucleotides are TGTGCCAGCAGTTATTCCGGGACAAACTACGAGCAGTACTTC. It specifies CASSYSGTNYEQYF.

The chain employs TRBV5-1 and TRBJ1-1; the D gene is possibly TRBD1 (5 bases). V was shortened by 4 bases and J by 2 bases, with 12 bases between the two germline ends. The CDR3 spans 14 residues. Germline CDR1 SGHRS, CDR2 YFSETQ. The CDR3 sequence is CASSPGGQNTEAFF. Written as DNA, the CDR3 is TGCGCCAGCAGCCCTGGCGGACAAAACACTGAAGCTTTCTTT. Supplemented by reference TRBV5-1 and TRBJ1-1, the full variable domain reads KAGVTQTPRYLIKTRGQQVTLSCSPISGHRSVSWYQQTPGQGLQFLFEYFSETQRNKGNFPGRFSGRQFSNSRSEMNVSTLELGDSALYLCASSPGGQNTEAFFGQGTRLTVV.

DNA for the CDR3: TGTGCCAGCAGCGCCCACGGGGTCACTGAAGCTTTCTTT. This codes for CASSAHGVTEAFF. The J gene is TRBJ1-1, the V gene TRBV9; no definite D call. Germline values: CDR1 SGDLS, CDR2 YYNGEE. V was clipped by 3 bases and J by 4 bases, with 10 bases between them. CDR3 size: 13 residues.

The chain combines TRBV7-2 with TRBJ2-7; 9 bases map to TRBD1. The trim removed 4 bases at V and 0 bases at J, leaving 7 bases unmatched. The V gene's germline CDR1 is SGHTA and CDR2 FQGNSA. The CDR3 covers 16 residues. The CDR3 protein is CASSSSTGGISYEQYF. CDR3 coding DNA: TGTGCCAGCAGCTCCTCGACAGGGGGTATCTCCTACGAGCAGTACTTC.

V gene TRBV12-3 or TRBV12-4 combines with J gene TRBJ1-5; D uncertain. The CDR3 has 12 residues. The germline V and J ends were trimmed by 5 bases and 7 bases, with 9 bases remaining between them. CDR3 amino acids: CASSPQWQPQHF. CDR3 DNA: TGTGCCAGCAGTCCTCAGTGGCAGCCCCAGCATTTT.

This chain uses TRBV7-3 with TRBJ1-2; 7 bases align to TRBD1. There are 17 residues in the CDR3. Germline CDR1 is SGHTA and CDR2 is FQGTGA. V trimming: 7 bases; J trimming: 0 bases; junction bases outside the gene matches: 14. CDR3 nucleotides: TGTGCCAGCACCATTTCCCGGGGGACAGAGTCTAACTATGGCTACACCTTC. Protein sequence: CASTISRGTESNYGYTF.

This rearrangement joins TRBV27 to TRBJ2-2, with D tentatively TRBD2 (6 bases). The CDR3 runs to 13 residues. V was clipped by 5 bases and J by 4 bases, with 8 bases between them. Germline-derived CDR1 and CDR2 are MNHEY and SMNVEV (reference sequence). The CDR3 bases are TGTGCCAGCAGTAGGAGGGGCACCGGGGAGCTGTTTTTT. The encoded protein is CASSRRGTGELFF.